The 11 T cell receptor beta chains given below trace back to one sample, sequenced in a study of long-term antiretroviral therapy in people with HIV. Samples were assayed with immunoSEQ v3.0 at survey level. Only in-frame clones appear in the TCRdb table, and some are missing; sequencing was by immunoSEQ multiplex PCR. This sample has fewer than 55,000 clones, with roughly 95% found just once. The input for sequencing was unsorted PBMCs, taken 3.7 years after starting antiretroviral therapy. The origin of the receptors is a woman aged 45 to 65 with HIV.

The chain joins TRBV7-9 to TRBJ1-3; D is perhaps TRBD1 (5 bases). Germline V gene data show CDR1 as SEHNR and CDR2 as FQNEAQ (reference sequence). CDR3 size: 17 residues. V was shortened by 1 base and J by 0 bases, with 13 bases between the two germline ends. The CDR3: CASSLGGIVLSGNTIYF. CDR3 sequence (DNA): TGTGCCAGCAGCTTAGGGGGCATAGTCCTCTCTGGAAACACCATATATTTT.

The V and J genes are TRBV7-2 and TRBJ1-6; TRBD1 matches at 8 bases. Germline assignment: CDR1 SGHTA and CDR2 FQGNSA. This CDR3 region has 16 residues. The ends lost 1 base at V and 7 bases at J; junction bases unmatched: 6. CDR3 residues: CASSLVQGAPNSPLHF. The CDR3 nucleotides read TGTGCCAGCAGCTTAGTTCAGGGGGCGCCGAATTCACCCCTCCACTTT.

The chain combines TRBV19 with TRBJ1-5; 9 nucleotides agree with TRBD1. From germline, CDR1 is LNHDA and CDR2 SQIVND (reference sequence). Trimming cost V 4 bases and J 0 bases; bases outside gene matches: 13. The CDR3 runs 19 residues. CDR3 nucleotide sequence: TGTGCCAGTAGTAAAGGGGGGACAGGGTCATTCATTAGCAATCAGCCCCAGCATTTT. Protein: CASSKGGTGSFISNQPQHF.

The chain joins TRBV5-6 to TRBJ1-6; D is uncertain. With 6 bases removed from V and 10 bases from J, the gap between germline ends came to 17 bases. The CDR3 has 14 amino acids. Germline V gene sequence: CDR1 SGHDT, CDR2 YYEEEE. CDR3 region: CASTVGVLRSPLHF. The CDR3 DNA is TGTGCCAGCACCGTTGGGGTTCTCAGGTCACCCCTCCACTTT.

This chain joins TRBV5-4 and TRBJ2-3, with TRBD1 matching 7 bases. Germline loops: CDR1 SGHNT, CDR2 YYREEE (reference sequence). The CDR3 has 16 residues. The V gene end was trimmed by 3 bases and the J gene end by 0 bases; junction bases not matched to a gene: 7. The CDR3 is CASSSPTGPSTDTQYF. For the CDR3, the DNA is TGTGCCAGCAGCTCACCGACAGGGCCTAGCACAGATACGCAGTATTTT. Combining the CDR3 with reference TRBV5-4 and TRBJ2-3 gives the whole variable domain ETGVTQSPTHLIKTRGQQVTLRCSSQSGHNTVSWYQQALGQGPQFIFQYYREEENGRGNFPPRFSGLQFPNYSSELNVNALELDDSALYLCASSSPTGPSTDTQYFGPGTRLTVL.

The rearrangement links TRBV5-1 to TRBJ2-7; 10 positions match TRBD1. This CDR3 contains 17 residues. Germline values: CDR1 SGHRS, CDR2 YFSETQ. The V and J ends lost 4 bases and 0 bases, in that order; junction bases with no gene match: 10. The CDR3 spells CASSLLGTGDYSYEQYF. DNA of the CDR3: TGCGCCAGCAGCCTCCTCGGGACAGGGGATTACTCCTACGAGCAGTACTTC.

CDR3 nucleotide sequence: TGTGCCAGCAGTCCGGGGGGGCTGGACGAGCAGTACTTC. Its protein is CASSPGGLDEQYF. This chain links TRBV2 with TRBJ2-7, with TRBD2 matching 8 bases. With V trimmed by 5 bases and J by 5 bases, 5 bases remained unmatched. The CDR3 covers 13 residues. Germline CDR1 SNHLY, CDR2 FYNNEI.

V gene TRBV5-6 combines with J gene TRBJ1-2, with no clear D. Germline V gene data show CDR1 as SGHDT and CDR2 as YYEEEE. Trimming stripped 3 bases from V and 8 bases from J, with 14 bases between. This CDR3 spans 13 amino acids. CDR3 sequence reads: CASSWRNGEGYTF. The DNA of the CDR3 is TGTGCCAGCAGCTGGAGAAACGGGGAAGGCTACACCTTC.

This chain connects TRBV7-9 to TRBJ2-3, with TRBD2 matching 9 bases. V was pared by 6 bases and J by 5 bases, with 18 bases of the junction left unmatched. Germline assignment: CDR1 SEHNR and CDR2 FQNEAQ (reference sequence). CDR3 length: 18 residues. DNA for the CDR3: TGTGCCAGCAGTTCCGTCGCCTGGCGGGGGGGCCGCGGAGATACGCAGTATTTT. Its protein product is CASSSVAWRGGRGDTQYF. The variable domain in full, with the rest retrieved from reference TRBV7-9 and TRBJ2-3, is DTGVSQNPRHKITKRGQNVTFRCDPISEHNRLYWYRQTLGQGPEFLTYFQNEAQLEKSRLLSDRFSAERPKGSFSTLEIQRTEQGDSAMYLCASSSVAWRGGRGDTQYFGPGTRLTVL.

The chain has TRBV5-5 and TRBJ1-1, with D perhaps matching TRBD1 (6 bases). The CDR3 covers 15 residues. In germline, CDR1 is SGHKS, CDR2 YYEKEE (reference sequence). V lost 5 bases and J 4 bases, leaving 18 bases between the germline ends. CDR3 nucleotides: TGTGCCAGCAGAAGACGGGAGGGGGATTTCACTGAAGCTTTCTTT. Translated: CASRRREGDFTEAFF. Together with reference TRBV5-5 and TRBJ1-1, the CDR3 gives the full variable domain: DAGVTQSPTHLIKTRGQQVTLRCSPISGHKSVSWYQQVLGQGPQFIFQYYEKEERGRGNFPDRFSARQFPNYSSELNVNALLLGDSALYLCASRRREGDFTEAFFGQGTRLTVV.

The chain carries TRBV6-6 and TRBJ2-7; TRBD2 is a possible D gene (6 bases). Trimming shortened V by 5 bases and J by 3 bases, and 11 bases separated the two germline ends. Germline CDR1 MNHNY, CDR2 SVGAGI (reference sequence). The CDR3 sequence is 13 residues long. The CDR3 region is CASSRGTLYEQYF. CDR3 bases: TGTGCCAGCAGTCGGGGGACTCTCTACGAGCAGTACTTC.